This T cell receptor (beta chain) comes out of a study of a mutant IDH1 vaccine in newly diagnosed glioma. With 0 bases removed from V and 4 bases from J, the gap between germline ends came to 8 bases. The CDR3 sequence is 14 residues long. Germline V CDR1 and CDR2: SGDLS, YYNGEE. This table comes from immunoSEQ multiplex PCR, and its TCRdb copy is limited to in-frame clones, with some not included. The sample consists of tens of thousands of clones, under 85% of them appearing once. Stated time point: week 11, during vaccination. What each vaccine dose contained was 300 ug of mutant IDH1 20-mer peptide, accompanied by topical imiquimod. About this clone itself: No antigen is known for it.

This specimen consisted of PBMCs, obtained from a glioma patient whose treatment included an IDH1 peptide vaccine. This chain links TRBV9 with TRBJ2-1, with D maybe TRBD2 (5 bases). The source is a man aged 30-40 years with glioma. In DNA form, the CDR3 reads TGTGCCAGCAGCGTAGACGGGGAGTACAATGAGCAGTTCTTC. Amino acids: CASSVDGEYNEQFF.